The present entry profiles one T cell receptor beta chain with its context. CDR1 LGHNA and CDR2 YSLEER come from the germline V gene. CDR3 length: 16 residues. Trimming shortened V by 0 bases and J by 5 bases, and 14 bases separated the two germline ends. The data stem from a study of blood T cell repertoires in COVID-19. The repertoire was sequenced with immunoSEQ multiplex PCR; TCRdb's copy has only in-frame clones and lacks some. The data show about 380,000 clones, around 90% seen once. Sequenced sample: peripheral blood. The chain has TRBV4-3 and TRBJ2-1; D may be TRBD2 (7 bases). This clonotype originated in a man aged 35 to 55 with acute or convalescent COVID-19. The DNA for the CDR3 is TGCGCCAGCAGCCAAGACGCGGGGGCCAATAACAATGAGCAGTTCTTC. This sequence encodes CASSQDAGANNNEQFF.